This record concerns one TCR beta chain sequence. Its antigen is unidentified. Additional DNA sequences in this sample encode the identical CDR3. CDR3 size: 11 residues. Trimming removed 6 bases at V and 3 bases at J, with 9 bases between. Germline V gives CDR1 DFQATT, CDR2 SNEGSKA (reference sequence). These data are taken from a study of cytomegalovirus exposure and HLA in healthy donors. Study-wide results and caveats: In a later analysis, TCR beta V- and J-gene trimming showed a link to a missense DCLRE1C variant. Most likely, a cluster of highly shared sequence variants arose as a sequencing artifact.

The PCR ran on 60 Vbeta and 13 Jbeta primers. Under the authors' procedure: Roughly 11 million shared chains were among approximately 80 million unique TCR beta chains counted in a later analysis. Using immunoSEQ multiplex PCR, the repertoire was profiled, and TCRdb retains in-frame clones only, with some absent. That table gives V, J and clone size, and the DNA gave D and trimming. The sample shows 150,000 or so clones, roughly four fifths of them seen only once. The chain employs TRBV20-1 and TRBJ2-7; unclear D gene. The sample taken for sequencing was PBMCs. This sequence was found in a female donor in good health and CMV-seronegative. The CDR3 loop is CSALPGYEQYF. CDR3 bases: TGCAGTGCCCTCCCGGGCTACGAGCAGTACTTC.